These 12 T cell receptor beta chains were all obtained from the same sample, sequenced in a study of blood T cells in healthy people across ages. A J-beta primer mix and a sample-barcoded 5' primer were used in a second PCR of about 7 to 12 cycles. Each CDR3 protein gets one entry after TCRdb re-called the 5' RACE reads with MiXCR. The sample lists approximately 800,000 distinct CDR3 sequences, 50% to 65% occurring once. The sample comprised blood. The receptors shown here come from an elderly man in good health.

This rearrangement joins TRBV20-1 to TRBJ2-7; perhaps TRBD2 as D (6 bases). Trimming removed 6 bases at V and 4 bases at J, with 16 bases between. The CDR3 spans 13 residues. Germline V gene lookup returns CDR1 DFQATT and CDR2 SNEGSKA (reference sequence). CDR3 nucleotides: TGCAGTGCGCCGGGAGAACGGGATTACGAGCAGTACTTC. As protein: CSAPGERDYEQYF.

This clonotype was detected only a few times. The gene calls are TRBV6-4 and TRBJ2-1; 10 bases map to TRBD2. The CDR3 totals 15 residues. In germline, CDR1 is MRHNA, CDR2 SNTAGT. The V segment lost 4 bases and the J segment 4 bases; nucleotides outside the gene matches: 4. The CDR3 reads CASSVIAGGYNEQFF. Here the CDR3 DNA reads TGTGCCAGCAGTGTTATAGCGGGAGGTTACAATGAGCAGTTCTTC.

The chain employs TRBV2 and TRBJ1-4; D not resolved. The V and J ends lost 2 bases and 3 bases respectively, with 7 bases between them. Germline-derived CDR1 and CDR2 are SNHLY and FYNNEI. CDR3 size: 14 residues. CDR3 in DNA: TGTGCCAGCAGTGAAACGAGTGCTAATGAAAAACTGTTTTTT. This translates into CASSETSANEKLFF.

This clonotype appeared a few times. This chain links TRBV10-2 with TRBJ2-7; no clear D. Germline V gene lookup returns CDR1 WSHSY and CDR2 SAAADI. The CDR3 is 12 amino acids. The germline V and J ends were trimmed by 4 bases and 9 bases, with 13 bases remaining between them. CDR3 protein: CASSVEGDRQYF. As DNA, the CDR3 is TGCGCCAGCAGTGTAGAAGGCGACCGGCAGTACTTC.

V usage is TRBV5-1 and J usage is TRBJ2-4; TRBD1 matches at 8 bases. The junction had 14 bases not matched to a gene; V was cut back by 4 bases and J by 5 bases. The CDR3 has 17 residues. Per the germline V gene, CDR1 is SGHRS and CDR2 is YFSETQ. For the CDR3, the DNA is TGCGCCAGCAGCCCTACGCCCCGCGGACAGGGTCAAAACATTCAGTACTTC. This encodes CASSPTPRGQGQNIQYF.

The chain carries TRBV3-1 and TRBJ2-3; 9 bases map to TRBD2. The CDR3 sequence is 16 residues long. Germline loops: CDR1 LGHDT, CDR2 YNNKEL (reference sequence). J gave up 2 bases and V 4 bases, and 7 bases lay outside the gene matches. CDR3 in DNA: TGTGCCAGCAGCCCCACTCTAGCGGGATTCACAGATACGCAGTATTTT. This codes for CASSPTLAGFTDTQYF.

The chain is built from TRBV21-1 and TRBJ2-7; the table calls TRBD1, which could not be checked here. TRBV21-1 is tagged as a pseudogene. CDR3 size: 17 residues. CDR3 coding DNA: TGTGCCAGCAGCAATCGACAGTCACCCAGGCGGTCCTACGAGCAGTACTTC. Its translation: CASSNRQSPRRSYEQYF.

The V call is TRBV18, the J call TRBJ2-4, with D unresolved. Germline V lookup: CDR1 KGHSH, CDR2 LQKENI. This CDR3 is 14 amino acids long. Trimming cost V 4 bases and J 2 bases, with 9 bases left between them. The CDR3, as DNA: TGTGCCAGCTCACGCCGTGAGTCCAAAAACATTCAGTACTTC. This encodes CASSRRESKNIQYF.

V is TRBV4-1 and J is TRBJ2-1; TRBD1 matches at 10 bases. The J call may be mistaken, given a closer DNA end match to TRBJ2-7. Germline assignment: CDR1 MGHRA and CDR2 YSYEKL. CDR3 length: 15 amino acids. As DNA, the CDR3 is TGCGCCAGCAGCCAAATCGGGACAGGGGTCGAAGAGCAGTACTTC. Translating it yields CASSQIGTGVEEQYF.

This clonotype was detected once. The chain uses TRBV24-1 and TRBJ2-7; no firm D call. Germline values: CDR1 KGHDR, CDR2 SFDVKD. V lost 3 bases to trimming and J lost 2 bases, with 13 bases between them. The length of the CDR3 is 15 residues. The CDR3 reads CATSDASDLPYEQYF. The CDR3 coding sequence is TGTGCCACCAGTGATGCGAGCGACCTACCCTACGAGCAGTACTTC.

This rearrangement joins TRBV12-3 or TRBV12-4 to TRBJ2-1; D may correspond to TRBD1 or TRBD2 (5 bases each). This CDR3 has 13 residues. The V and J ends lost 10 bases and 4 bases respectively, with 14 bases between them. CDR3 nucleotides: TGTGCCATCCACGGGGCAGCATACAATGAGCAGTTCTTC. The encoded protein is CAIHGAAYNEQFF.

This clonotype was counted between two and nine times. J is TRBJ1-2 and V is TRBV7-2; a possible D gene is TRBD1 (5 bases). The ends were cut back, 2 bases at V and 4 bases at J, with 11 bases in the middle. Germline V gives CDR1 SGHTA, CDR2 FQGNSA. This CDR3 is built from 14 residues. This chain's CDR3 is CASSLRGVFYGYTF. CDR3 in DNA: TGTGCCAGCAGCTTACGAGGGGTCTTCTATGGCTACACCTTC.